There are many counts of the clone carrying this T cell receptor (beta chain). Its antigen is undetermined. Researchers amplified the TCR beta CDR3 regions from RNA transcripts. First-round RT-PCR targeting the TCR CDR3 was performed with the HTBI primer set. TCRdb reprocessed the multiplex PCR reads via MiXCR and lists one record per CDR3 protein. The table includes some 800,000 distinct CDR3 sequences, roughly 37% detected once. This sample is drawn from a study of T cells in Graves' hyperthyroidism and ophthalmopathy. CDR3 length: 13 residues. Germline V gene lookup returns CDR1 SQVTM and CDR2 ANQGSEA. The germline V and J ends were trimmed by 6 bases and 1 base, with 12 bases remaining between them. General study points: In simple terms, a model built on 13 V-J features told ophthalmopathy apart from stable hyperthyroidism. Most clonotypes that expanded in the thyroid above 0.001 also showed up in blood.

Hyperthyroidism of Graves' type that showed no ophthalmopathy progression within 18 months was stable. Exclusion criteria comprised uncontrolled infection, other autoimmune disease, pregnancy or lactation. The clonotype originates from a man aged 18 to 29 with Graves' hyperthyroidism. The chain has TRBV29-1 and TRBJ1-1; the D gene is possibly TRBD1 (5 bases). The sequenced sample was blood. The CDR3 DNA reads TGCAGCGTACGGGACGTGAGGAACACTGAAGCTTTCTTT. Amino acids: CSVRDVRNTEAFF.